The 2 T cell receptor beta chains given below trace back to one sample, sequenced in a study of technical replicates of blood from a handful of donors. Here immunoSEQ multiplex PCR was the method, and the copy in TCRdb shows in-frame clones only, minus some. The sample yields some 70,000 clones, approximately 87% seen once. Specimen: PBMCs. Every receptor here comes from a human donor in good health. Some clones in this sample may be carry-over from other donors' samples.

In DNA, the CDR3 is TGTGCCAGCATCAACACTGGAAACACCATATATTTT. This gives the protein CASINTGNTIYF. The V call is TRBV7-9, the J call TRBJ1-3, with D unclear. The CDR3 extends over 12 amino acids. The V gene lost 7 bases and the J gene lost 2 bases, with 6 bases spanning the gap. The germline V gene encodes CDR1 SEHNR and CDR2 FQNEAQ (reference sequence).

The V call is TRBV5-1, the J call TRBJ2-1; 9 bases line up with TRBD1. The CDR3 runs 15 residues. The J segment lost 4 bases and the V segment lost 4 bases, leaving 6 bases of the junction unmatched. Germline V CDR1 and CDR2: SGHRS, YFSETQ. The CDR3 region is CASSPPGQGYNEQFF. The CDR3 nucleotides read TGCGCCAGCAGCCCACCGGGACAGGGTTACAATGAGCAGTTCTTC.